The TCR beta chain under discussion was sequenced for a study of graft-versus-host responses after intestinal transplantation. Study-level background: Transplants given to recipients were multivisceral, liver-intestinal, or isolated intestinal. Every transplant recipient was induced with anti-thymocyte globulin, then maintained on tacrolimus and steroids for 2 to 4 years. The study, taken as a whole, reports: With peak circulating GvH clone levels came an association with early post-transplant HvG declines. GvH clones occurred in recipient marrow; some first appeared in ileum or blood.

Comment on this clone: Its antigen is as yet unknown.

Germline CDR1 is SGDLS and CDR2 is YYNGEE. The CDR3 has 16 residues. Trimming removed 3 bases at V and 0 bases at J, with 14 bases between. This table comes from immunoSEQ multiplex PCR, and its TCRdb copy is limited to in-frame clones, with some not included. The data show several thousand clones, 55% to 75% seen once. Sequenced here: PBMCs, sampled 510 to 550 days after intestinal transplant. This chain connects TRBV9 to TRBJ2-3; tentatively, D is TRBD1 or TRBD2 (6 bases each). The TCR sequence derives from a human patient who received an intestinal transplant, so some T cells may come from the graft donor. The CDR3 reads CASSEGDGGSTDTQYF. As DNA, the CDR3 is TGTGCCAGCAGCGAGGGGGACGGAGGGAGCACAGATACGCAGTATTTT. Based on the CDR3 plus reference TRBV9 and TRBJ2-3, the full variable domain is DSGVTQTPKHLITATGQRVTLRCSPRSGDLSVYWYQQSLDQGLQFLIQYYNGEERAKGNILERFSAQQFPDLHSELNLSSLELGDSALYFCASSEGDGGSTDTQYFGPGTRLTVL.